These 7 T cell receptor beta chains share one sample of origin, sequenced in a study of T cells in Graves' hyperthyroidism and ophthalmopathy. The investigators amplified TCR beta CDR3 regions from RNA transcripts. Using the HTBI primer set, a first-round RT-PCR was run on the TCR CDR3. In TCRdb, the multiplex PCR reads were re-called with MiXCR into one record per CDR3 protein. This sample yields fewer than 700,000 distinct CDR3 sequences, of which 17% are seen a single time; roughly 15% belongs to the top ten. The specimen sequenced was blood. The receptor source for this set is a woman aged 18-35 years with Graves' ophthalmopathy.

The genes are TRBV14 and TRBJ2-2; D might be TRBD2 (6 bases). Germline CDR1 SGHDN, CDR2 FVKESK. The CDR3 has 17 amino acids. V lost 0 bases and J 2 bases, leaving 13 bases between the germline ends. DNA for the CDR3: TGTGCCAGCAGCCAAGAGAGTGGCGGGGTCAACACCGGGGAGCTGTTTTTT. Translated: CASSQESGGVNTGELFF.

This clonotype occurred a few times. One end of the junction varies from germline; a read error may be responsible. The V call is TRBV10-3, the J call TRBJ2-1, with 11 positions matching TRBD2. The CDR3 contains 14 residues. Germline V gene data show CDR1 as ENHRY and CDR2 as SYGVKD. The CDR3 nucleotides are TGTGCCATCAGTCGACTAGCGGGATACAATGAGCGGTTCTTC. Residues: CAISRLAGYNERFF.

This chain's CDR3 is CASSGFGEKLFF. The CDR3 coding sequence is TGTGCCAGCAGTGGTTTCGGGGAAAAACTGTTTTTT. This sequence joins TRBV6-1 and TRBJ1-4; D is undetermined. The CDR3 sequence is 12 residues long. V lost 4 bases and J lost 8, with 8 bases in between. Germline V CDR1 and CDR2: MNHNS, SASEGT.

This clonotype came up a few times. The V call is TRBV13, the J call TRBJ1-2; D perhaps matches TRBD1 (5 bases). Trimming left V 4 bases short and J 7 bases short, with 19 bases between. Germline CDR1 is PRHDT and CDR2 is FYEKMQ (reference sequence). The CDR3 runs to 15 residues. CDR3 region: CASSSTRDSFFGYTF. In DNA, the CDR3 is TGTGCCAGCAGCTCGACCCGGGACTCTTTCTTTGGCTACACCTTC.

The CDR3 loop reads CASSEGFETQYF. CDR3 in DNA: TGCGCCAGCAGCGAGGGGTTTGAGACCCAGTACTTC. V is TRBV4-1 and J is TRBJ2-5; D may be TRBD1 or TRBD2 (5 bases each). Germline assignment: CDR1 MGHRA and CDR2 YSYEKL. V shed 5 bases and J shed 5 bases, with 9 bases lying between them. CDR3 length equals 12 residues.

Ten or more counts support this clonotype. In DNA form, the CDR3 reads TGTGCCAGCAGCCTACAGGGAGGTGCGGACAATGAGCAGTTCTTC. Protein: CASSLQGGADNEQFF. The V gene is TRBV13, the J gene TRBJ2-1; either TRBD1 or TRBD2 may supply D (6 bases each). Germline CDR1 PRHDT, CDR2 FYEKMQ (reference sequence). The CDR3 sequence is 15 residues long. V was pared by 5 bases and J by 5 bases, with 16 bases between.

Many counts were recorded for this clonotype. V gene TRBV2 combines with J gene TRBJ1-1; the D is unclear. Trimming took 6 bases from V and 0 from J, leaving 11 bases between them. This CDR3 comprises 14 residues. CDR1 is SNHLY and CDR2 is FYNNEI in the germline V gene. The CDR3 sequence: CASRPPDMNTEAFF. CDR3 sequence (DNA): TGTGCCAGCAGACCACCGGATATGAACACTGAAGCTTTCTTT.